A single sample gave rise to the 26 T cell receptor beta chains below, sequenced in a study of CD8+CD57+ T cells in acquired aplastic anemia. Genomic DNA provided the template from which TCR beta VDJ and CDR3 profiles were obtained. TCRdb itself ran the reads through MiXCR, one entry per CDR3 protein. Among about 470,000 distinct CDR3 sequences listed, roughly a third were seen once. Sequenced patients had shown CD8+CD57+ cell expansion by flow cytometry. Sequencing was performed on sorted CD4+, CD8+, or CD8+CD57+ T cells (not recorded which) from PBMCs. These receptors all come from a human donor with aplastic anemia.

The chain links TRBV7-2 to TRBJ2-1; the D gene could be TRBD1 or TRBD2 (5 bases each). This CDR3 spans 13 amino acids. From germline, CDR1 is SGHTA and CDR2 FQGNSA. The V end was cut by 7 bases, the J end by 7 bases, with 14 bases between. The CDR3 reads CASNEGLVNEQFF. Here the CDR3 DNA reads TGTGCCAGCAATGAGGGGCTGGTAAATGAGCAGTTCTTC.

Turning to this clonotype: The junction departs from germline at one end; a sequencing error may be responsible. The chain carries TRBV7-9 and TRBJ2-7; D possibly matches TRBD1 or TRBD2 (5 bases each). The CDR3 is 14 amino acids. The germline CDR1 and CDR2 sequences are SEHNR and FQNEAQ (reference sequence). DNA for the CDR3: TGCGCCAGCAGCGCGAGGGTCAGGGAGAACGAGCAGTACTTC. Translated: CASSARVRENEQYF.

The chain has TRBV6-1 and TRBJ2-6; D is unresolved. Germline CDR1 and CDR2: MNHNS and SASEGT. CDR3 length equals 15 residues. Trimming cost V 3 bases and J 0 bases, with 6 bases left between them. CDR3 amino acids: CASSEGYSGANVLTF. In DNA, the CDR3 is TGTGCCAGCAGTGAGGGATACTCTGGGGCCAACGTCCTGACTTTC.

The CDR3 reads CASSIARTANYGYTF. DNA of the CDR3: TGTGCCAGTAGTATCGCTCGGACGGCTAACTATGGCTACACCTTC. V is TRBV19 and J is TRBJ1-2; D not resolved. From germline, CDR1 is LNHDA and CDR2 SQIVND (reference sequence). This CDR3 is built from 15 residues. Trimming cost V 3 bases and J 0 bases, with 11 bases left between them. The whole variable domain, remainder taken from reference TRBV19 and TRBJ1-2, is DGGITQSPKYLFRKEGQNVTLSCEQNLNHDAMYWYRQDPGQGLRLIYYSQIVNDFQKGDIAEGYSVSREKKESFPLTVTSAQKNPTAFYLCASSIARTANYGYTFGSGTRLTVV.

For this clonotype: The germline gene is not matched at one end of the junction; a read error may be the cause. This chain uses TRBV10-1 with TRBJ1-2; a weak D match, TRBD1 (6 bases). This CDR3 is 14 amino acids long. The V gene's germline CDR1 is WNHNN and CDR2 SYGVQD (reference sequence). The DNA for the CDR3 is TGTGCCAGCTCACCACCGAGTCAGGGGTATGGCTACACCTTC. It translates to CASSPPSQGYGYTF.

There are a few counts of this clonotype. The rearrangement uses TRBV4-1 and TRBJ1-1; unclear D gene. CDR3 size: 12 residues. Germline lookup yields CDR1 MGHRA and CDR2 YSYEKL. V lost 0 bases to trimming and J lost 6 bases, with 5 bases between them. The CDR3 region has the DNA TGCGCCAGCAGCCAAGATTTGGCTGAAGCTTTCTTT. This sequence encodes CASSQDLAEAFF.

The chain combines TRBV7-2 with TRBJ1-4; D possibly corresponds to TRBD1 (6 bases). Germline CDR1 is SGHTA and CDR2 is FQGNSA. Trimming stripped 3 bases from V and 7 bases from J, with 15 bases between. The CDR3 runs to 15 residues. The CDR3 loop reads CASSFFGGDVEKLFF. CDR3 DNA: TGTGCCAGCAGCTTCTTCGGGGGCGATGTTGAAAAACTGTTTTTT.

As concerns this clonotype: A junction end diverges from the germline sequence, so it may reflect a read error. CDR3 region: CASSSLSVAYNSPLYF. In DNA form, the CDR3 reads TGTGCCAGCAGTTCCCTTTCTGTCGCCTATAATTCACCCCTCTACTTT. V and J are TRBV6-5 and TRBJ1-6; D unresolved. The CDR3 is 16 residues long. Germline V gene data show CDR1 as MNHEY and CDR2 as SVGAGI.

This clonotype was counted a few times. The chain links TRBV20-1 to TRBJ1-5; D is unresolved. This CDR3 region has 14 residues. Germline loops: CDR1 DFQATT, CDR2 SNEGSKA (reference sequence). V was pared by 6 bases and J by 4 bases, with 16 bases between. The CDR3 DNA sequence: TGCAGTGCCCCCTCGGGGATGGGGAATCAGCCCCAGCATTTT. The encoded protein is CSAPSGMGNQPQHF.

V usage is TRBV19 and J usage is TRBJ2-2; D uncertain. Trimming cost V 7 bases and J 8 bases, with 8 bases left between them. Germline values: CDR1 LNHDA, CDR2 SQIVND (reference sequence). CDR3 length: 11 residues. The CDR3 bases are TGTGCCAGTAAAACGACAGGGGAGCTGTTTTTT. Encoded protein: CASKTTGELFF. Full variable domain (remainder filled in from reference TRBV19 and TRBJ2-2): DGGITQSPKYLFRKEGQNVTLSCEQNLNHDAMYWYRQDPGQGLRLIYYSQIVNDFQKGDIAEGYSVSREKKESFPLTVTSAQKNPTAFYLCASKTTGELFFGEGSRLTVL.

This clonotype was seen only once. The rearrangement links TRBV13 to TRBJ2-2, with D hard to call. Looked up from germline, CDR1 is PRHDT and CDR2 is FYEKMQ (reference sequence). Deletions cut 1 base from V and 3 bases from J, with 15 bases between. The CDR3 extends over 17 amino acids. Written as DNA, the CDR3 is TGTGCCAGCAGCTTAGACCCGGGTGGCGTCGACACCGGGGAGCTGTTTTTT. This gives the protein CASSLDPGGVDTGELFF.

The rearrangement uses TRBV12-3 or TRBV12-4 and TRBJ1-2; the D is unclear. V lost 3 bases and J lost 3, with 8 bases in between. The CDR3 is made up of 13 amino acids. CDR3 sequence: CASSLGGYYGYTF. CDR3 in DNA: TGTGCCAGCAGTTTGGGCGGCTACTATGGCTACACCTTC.

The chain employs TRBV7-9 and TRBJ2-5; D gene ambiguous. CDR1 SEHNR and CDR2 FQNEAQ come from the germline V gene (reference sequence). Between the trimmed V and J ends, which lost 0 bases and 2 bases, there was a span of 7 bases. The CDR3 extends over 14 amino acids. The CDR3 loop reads CASSLALDQETQYF. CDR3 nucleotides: TGTGCCAGCAGCTTAGCCCTTGATCAAGAGACCCAGTACTTC. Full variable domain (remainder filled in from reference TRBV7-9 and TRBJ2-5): DTGVSQNPRHKITKRGQNVTFRCDPISEHNRLYWYRQTLGQGPEFLTYFQNEAQLEKSRLLSDRFSAERPKGSFSTLEIQRTEQGDSAMYLCASSLALDQETQYFGPGTRLLVL.

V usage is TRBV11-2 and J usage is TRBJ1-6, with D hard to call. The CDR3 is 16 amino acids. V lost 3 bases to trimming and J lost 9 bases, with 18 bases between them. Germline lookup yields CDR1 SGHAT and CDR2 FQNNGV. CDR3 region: CASSFSGDLRRSPLHF. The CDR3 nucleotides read TGTGCCAGCAGCTTCTCCGGGGATCTCAGGCGTTCACCCCTCCACTTT.

CDR3 DNA: TGTGCCAGCAGAGAGACAGAACGCACCGGGGAGCTGTTTTTT. Its protein product is CASRETERTGELFF. The rearrangement uses TRBV5-4 and TRBJ2-2; perhaps TRBD1 as D (5 bases). V dropped 5 bases and J dropped 4 bases, with 12 bases sitting between them. Per the germline V gene, CDR1 is SGHNT and CDR2 is YYREEE (reference sequence). This CDR3 spans 14 amino acids.

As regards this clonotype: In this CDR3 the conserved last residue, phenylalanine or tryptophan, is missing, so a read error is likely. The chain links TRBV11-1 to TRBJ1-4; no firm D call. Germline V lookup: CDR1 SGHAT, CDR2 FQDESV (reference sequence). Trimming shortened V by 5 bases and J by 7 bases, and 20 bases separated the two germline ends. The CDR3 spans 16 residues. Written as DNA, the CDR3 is TGTGCCAGCAGCGCAGGATCTGGGGTTTCAAGTGAAAAACTGTTTCTT. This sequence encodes CASSAGSGVSSEKLFL.

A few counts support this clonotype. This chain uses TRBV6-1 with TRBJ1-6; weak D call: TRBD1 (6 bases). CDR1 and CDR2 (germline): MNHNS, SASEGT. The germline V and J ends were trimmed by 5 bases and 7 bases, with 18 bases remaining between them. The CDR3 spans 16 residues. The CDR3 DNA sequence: TGTGCCAGCAGTCCCACAGGGTTTGGAAGCAATTCACCCCTCCACTTT. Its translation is CASSPTGFGSNSPLHF.

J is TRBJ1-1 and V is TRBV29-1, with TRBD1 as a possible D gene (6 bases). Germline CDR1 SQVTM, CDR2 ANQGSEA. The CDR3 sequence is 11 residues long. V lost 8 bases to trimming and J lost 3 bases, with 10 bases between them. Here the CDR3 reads CSRGHHTEAFF. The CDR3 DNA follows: TGCAGCAGGGGACACCACACTGAAGCTTTCTTT.

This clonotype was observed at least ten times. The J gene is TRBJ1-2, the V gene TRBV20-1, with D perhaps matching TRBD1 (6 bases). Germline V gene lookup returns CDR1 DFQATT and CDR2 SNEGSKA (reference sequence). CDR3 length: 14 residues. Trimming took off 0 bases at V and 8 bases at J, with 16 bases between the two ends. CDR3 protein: CSARDWDKGDGYTF. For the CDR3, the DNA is TGCAGTGCTAGAGACTGGGACAAGGGAGACGGCTACACCTTC.

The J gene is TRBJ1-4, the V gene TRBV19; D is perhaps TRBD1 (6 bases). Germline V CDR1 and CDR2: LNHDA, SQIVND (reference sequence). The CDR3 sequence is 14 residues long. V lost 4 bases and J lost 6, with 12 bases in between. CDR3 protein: CASSTQGTDEKLFF. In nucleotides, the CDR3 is TGTGCCAGTAGTACACAGGGAACGGATGAAAAACTGTTTTTT.

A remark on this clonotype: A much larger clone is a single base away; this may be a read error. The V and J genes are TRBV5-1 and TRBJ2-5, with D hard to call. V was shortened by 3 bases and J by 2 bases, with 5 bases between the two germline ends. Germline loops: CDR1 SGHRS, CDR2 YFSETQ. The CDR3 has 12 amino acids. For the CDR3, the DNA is TGCGCCAGCAGCTGGGAACAAGAGACCCAGTACTTC. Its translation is CASSWEQETQYF.

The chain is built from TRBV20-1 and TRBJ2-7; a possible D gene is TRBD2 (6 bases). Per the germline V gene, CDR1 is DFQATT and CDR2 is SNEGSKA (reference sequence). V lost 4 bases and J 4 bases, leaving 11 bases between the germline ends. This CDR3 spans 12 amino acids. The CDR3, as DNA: TGCAGTGCTATACCCGGGGGTTACGAGCAGTACTTC. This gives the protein CSAIPGGYEQYF.

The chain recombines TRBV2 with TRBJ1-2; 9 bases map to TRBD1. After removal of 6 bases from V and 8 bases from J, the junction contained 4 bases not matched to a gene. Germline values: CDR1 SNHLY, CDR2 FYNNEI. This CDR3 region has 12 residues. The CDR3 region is CASRPGQGGYTF. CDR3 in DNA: TGTGCCAGCAGACCGGGACAGGGCGGCTACACCTTC.

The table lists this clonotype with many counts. The CDR3 DNA reads TGTGCCAGCATTTCGGCAGGGGCTAAGCCTGAAGCTTTCTTT. This sequence encodes CASISAGAKPEAFF. This chain uses TRBV2 with TRBJ1-1; possible D gene TRBD1, 6 bases. The CDR3 length is 14 residues. The V end was cut by 7 bases, the J end by 6 bases, with 18 bases between. The germline gives CDR1 SNHLY, CDR2 FYNNEI.

The CDR3 DNA follows: TGTGCCAGCAGCGTAGCTCCGGGAGAAGAGACCCAGTACTTC. Its protein product is CASSVAPGEETQYF. The genes are TRBV9 and TRBJ2-5, with D possibly TRBD2 on 6 matching bases. CDR3 length equals 14 residues. CDR1 and CDR2 from the germline V gene are SGDLS and YYNGEE. Trimming took off 0 bases at V and 3 bases at J, with 9 bases between the two ends.

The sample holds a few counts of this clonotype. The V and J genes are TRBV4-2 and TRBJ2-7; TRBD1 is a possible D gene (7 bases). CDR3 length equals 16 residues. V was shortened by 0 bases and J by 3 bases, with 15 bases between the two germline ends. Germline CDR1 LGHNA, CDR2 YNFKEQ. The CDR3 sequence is CASSQDPAGGGYEQYF. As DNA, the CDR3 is TGTGCCAGCAGCCAAGATCCGGCAGGGGGAGGCTACGAGCAGTACTTC.